This T cell receptor (beta chain) was identified in a study of early T cells in non-severe SARS-CoV-2 infection (dated by TCRdb to 2020 to 2023). About the study as a whole: Because TCR sequencing relied on bulk RNA taken from unsorted whole blood, pairing of alpha and beta chains was not possible. The full study reports these points: VDJdb matching was skewed toward anti-spike CD8 responses and likely underestimated virus-specific expansions, missing private and CD4 specificities.

The table lists this clonotype with many counts. Its antigen is unknown. One base away there is no much larger clone; base qualities are not given. Libraries were constructed by 5' RACE. For sequencing, a NextSeq 500 was employed. The TCR library protocol attached unique molecular identifiers to individual cDNA molecules to correct for sequencing error and PCR bias. TCR alpha and beta chains were both sequenced, and the abundances of alpha and beta sequences in each sample were closely correlated with each other. Concerning the study's data processing: Decombinator V4 was used to perform V gene, J gene and CDR3 annotation of TCR sequences. TCRs were defined as expanded if a significant change between any two time points was detected under a Poisson model with p below 0.0001. TCR abundances were normalised to the total number of TCRs sequenced per sample and expressed as counts per million. MAIT TCRs were defined by TRAV1-2 paired with TRAJ12, TRAJ20 or TRAJ33, and iNKT TCRs by TRAV10 paired with TRAJ18. A search of VDJdb, accessed on 1 November 2021, was run for TCRs annotated to CMV, EBV and SARS-CoV-2, with TCRs annotated for multiple antigens excluded. In-frame beta chains were kept once TCRdb had trimmed the public reads at Q25 with fastp and called clones with MiXCR. Here each entry gathers all rows of one CDR3 protein and keeps the most common genes and DNA. V and J calls and clone size were set by TCRdb, not the authors. This sample has 85,000 to 100,000 distinct CDR3 sequences in its table, and roughly 15% of those were observed once. The ten largest account for approximately 5.1% of the sample.

The CDR3, cysteine through phenylalanine, is 14 amino acids long. The read is trimmed to its CDR3 DNA, 42 bases read in frame from base 1. The V and J ends are trimmed by 4 bases and 0 bases, leaving 8 bases between them. Per the germline V gene, MRHNA is the CDR1 and SNTAGT is the CDR2. Set within a cohort of healthcare workers in London, UK, this nested case-control study involved weekly PCR testing of nasopharyngeal swabs along with blood sampling. Healthcare workers were recruited during the week of the UK lockdown, between 23 and 31 March 2020, and followed weekly for up to about 15 weeks. Specimen: whole blood, collected at baseline. This TCR came from an adult who was a healthcare worker with PCR-confirmed SARS-CoV-2 infection or an uninfected control (not recorded which). The chain links TRBV6-4 with TRBJ2-3, with a tentative D gene TRBD2 over 6 matching bases. DNA sequence: TGTGCCAGCAGTGCCGGGACTAGCACAGATACGCAGTATTTT. It specifies CASSAGTSTDTQYF.